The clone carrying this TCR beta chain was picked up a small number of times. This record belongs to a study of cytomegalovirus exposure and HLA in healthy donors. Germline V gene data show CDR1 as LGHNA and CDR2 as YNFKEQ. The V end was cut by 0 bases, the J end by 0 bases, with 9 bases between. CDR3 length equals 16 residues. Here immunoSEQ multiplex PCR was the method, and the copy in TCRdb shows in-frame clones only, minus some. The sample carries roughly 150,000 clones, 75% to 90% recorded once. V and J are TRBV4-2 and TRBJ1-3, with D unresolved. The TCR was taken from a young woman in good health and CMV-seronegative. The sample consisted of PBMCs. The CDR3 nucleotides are TGTGCCAGCAGCCAAGAACGGGTTTTCTCTGGAAACACCATATATTTT. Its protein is CASSQERVFSGNTIYF.